This T cell receptor (beta chain) was sequenced for a study of Graves' ophthalmopathy and Graves' hyperthyroidism (dated by TCRdb to the late 2010s). In terms of the full investigation: Peripheral blood was collected at initial diagnosis, prior to any treatment. The study used TCR beta repertoire signatures to distinguish Graves' ophthalmopathy from Graves' hyperthyroidism and to predict progression to ophthalmopathy. In five or six hyperthyroidism patients, T-cell repertoires of thyroid tissue and blood were compared. Following sampling, methimazole starting at 30 mg daily was administered to hyperthyroidism patients, and high-dose intravenous methylprednisolone was administered to ophthalmopathy patients. To explore V-J signatures distinguishing ophthalmopathy from hyperthyroidism, a discovery set of about a hundred patients (roughly 45 ophthalmopathy, 57 stable hyperthyroidism) was enrolled. In total, 135 blood samples were TCR-sequenced: some 40 ophthalmopathy, about 75 hyperthyroidism and some 17 hyperthyroidism-to-ophthalmopathy patients. An independent validation cohort was composed of 18 to 20 hyperthyroidism patients and some 16 patients who later progressed from hyperthyroidism to ophthalmopathy.

Compared with germline, V lacks 2 bases and J lacks 6 bases; bases without a gene match: 4. In the germline V gene (reference sequence), CDR1 corresponds to SGHAT and CDR2 to FQDESV. CDR3 length: 14 amino acids, cysteine to phenylalanine. Only the CDR3 part of the read is kept: 42 bases, read in frame from the first base. TCR beta CDR3 regions were amplified from RNA transcripts for repertoire sequencing. The first round of RT-PCR was done with HTBI primers and the Qiagen OneStep RT-PCR kit, and was followed by a second round of multiplex PCR, then size selection and purification. Libraries were sequenced paired-end with 100 bp reads on an Illumina HiSeq2000. Per the authors' processing: SOAPnuke was used for read processing, and reads with adapters, uncalled bases, a mean Phred below 15, or no exact constant-primer or identifier match were discarded. COPE v1.2.5 was used to merge the high-quality paired reads. Clonotypes were defined as unique nucleotide sequences and were aligned to IMGT TRB V, D and J references using MiTCR v1.1. The analysis was limited to V-J combinations with a frequency above 0.0001, which together covered roughly 99% of the repertoires. A TCR clonal expansion and chaos score per V-J combination was defined as the ratio of F50 clonal expansion to chaos observed in the TCRdist matrix. Welch's t-statistics and random forest were used to reduce features to 13 V-J combinations, which were fed into a naive Bayes classifier. The Morisita-Horn index was used to measure how similar the thyroid and blood repertoires were. TCRdb itself trimmed the public reads at Q25 with fastp, ran MiXCR and retained productive beta chains. Every entry covers one CDR3 protein and lists the most common genes and DNA from its rows. None of the V and J calls come from the authors' own analysis; TCRdb made them. The sample table lists around 660,000 distinct CDR3 sequences, about 40% of them with a count of one. The top ten hold 3.3% of the sample.

On this clonotype: Its antigen is currently not known. No qualities accompany the bases; no much larger clone lies one base away.

The investigation overall reported the following: In cross-validation, the 13-signature model distinguished ophthalmopathy from stable hyperthyroidism with almost 90% sensitivity and around 82% specificity, and in the test set the corresponding values were about 80% and 75%. Sample size was not statistically predetermined, and group allocation was not concealed from the investigators. In validation, the model predicted ophthalmopathy progression with 55% to 71% sensitivity and 72.22% specificity; some 13 predicted patients were CT-confirmed with GO in a median of approximately 6.2 months. Most expanded thyroid clonotypes with frequency above 0.001 were also detected in blood, suggesting blood repertoires may reflect the thyroid immune response.

Ophthalmopathy patients were characterized by moderately to severely active disease, a Clinical Activity Score of at least 3, a NOSPECS grade of at least 4, and a disease duration under 3 months. Patients were excluded if they had other autoimmune diseases, uncontrolled infections, pregnancy or lactation. Diagnosis relied on clinical symptoms, serum thyroxine, TRAb, thyroid ultrasound and orbital computed tomography. Using Ficoll-Paque density gradient centrifugation, PBMCs were isolated from about 9.4 ml of fresh peripheral blood. Trizol reagent was used to extract the total RNA, and its quality was then checked on an Agilent 2100 Bioanalyzer.

Recombination joined TRBV11-1 with TRBJ2-1; 7 bases in the middle match TRBD2. What was sequenced was peripheral blood. The sequence derives from an adult man with Graves' ophthalmopathy. In nucleotide form, the sequence is TGTGCCAGCAGCTTACCGGGGAGGGTCAATGAGCAGTTCTTC. Translation gives CASSLPGRVNEQFF.